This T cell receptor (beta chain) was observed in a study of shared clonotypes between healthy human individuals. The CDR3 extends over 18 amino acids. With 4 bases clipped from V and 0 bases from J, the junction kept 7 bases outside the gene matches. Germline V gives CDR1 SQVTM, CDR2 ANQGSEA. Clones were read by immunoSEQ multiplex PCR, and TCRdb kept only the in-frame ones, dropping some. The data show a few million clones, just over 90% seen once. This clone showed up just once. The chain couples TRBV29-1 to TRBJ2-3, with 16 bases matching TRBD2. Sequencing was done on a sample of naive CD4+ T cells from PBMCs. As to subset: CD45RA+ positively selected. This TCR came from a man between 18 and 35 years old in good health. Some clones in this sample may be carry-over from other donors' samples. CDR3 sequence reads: CSVVGTSGRASSTDTQYF. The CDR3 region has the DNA TGCAGCGTTGTTGGGACTAGCGGGAGGGCCTCCAGCACAGATACGCAGTATTTT.